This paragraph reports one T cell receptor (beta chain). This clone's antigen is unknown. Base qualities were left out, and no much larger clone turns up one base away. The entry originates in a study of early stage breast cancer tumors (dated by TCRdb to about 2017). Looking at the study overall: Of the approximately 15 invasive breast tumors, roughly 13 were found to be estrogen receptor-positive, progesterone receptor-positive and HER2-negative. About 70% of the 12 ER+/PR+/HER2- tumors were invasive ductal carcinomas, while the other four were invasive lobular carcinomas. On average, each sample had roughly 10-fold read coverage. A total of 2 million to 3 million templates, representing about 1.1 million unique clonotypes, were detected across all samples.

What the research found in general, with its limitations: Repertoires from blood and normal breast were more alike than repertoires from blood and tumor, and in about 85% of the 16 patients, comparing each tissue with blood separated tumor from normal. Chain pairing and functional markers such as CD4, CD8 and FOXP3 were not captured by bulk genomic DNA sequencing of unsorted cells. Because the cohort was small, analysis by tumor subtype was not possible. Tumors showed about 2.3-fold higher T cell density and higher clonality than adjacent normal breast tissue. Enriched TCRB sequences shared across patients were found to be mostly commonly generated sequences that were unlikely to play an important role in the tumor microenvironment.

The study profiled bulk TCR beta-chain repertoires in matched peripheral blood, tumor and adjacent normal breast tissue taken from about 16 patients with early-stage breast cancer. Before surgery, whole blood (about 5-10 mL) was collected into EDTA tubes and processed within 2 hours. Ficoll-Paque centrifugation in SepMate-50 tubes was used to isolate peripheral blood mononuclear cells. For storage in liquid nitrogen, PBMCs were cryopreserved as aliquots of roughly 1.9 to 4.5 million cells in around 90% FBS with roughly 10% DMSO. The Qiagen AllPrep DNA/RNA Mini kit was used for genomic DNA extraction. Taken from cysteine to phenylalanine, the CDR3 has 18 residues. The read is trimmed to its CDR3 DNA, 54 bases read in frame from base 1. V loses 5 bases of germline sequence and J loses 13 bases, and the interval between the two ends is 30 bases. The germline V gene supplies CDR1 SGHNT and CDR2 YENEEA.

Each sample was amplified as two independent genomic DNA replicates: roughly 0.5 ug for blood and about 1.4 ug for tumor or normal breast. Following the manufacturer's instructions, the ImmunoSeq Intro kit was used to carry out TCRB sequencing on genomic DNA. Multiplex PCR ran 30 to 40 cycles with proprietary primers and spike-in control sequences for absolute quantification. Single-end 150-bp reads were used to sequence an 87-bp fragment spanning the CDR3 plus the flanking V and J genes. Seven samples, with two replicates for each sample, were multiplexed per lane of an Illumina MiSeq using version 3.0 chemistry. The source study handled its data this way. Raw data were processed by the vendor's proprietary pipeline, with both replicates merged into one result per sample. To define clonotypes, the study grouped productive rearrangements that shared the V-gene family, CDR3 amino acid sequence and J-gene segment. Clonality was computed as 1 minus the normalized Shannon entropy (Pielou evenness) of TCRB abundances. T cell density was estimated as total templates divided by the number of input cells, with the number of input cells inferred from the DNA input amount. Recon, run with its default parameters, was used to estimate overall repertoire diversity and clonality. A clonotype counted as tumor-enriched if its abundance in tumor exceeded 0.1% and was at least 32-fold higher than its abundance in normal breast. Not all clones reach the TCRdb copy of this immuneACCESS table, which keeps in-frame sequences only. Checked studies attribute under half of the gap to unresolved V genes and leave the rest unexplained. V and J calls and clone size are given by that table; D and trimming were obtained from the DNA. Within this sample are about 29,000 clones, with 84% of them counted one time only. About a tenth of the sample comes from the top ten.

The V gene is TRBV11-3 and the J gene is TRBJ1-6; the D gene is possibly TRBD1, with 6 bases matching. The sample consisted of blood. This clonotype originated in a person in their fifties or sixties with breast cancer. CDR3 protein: CASSLTLPDRQPLSPLHF. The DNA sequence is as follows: TGTGCCAGCAGCCTAACACTCCCTGACAGGCAGCCCCTTTCGCCCCTCCACTTT. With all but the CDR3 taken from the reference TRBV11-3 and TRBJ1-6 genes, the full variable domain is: EAGVVQSPRYKIIEKKQPVAFWCNPISGHNTLYWYLQNLGQGPELLIRYENEEAVDDSQLPKDRFSAERLKGVDSTLKIQPAELGDSAVYLCASSLTLPDRQPLSPLHFGNGTRLTVT.